This T cell receptor (beta chain) is from a study of shared clonotypes between healthy human individuals. Study context: Three CD4 naive, three CD4 memory, two CD8 naive and one CD8 memory plate were used per donor.

The authors split each subset's genomic DNA evenly across several immunoSEQ plates. This table comes from immunoSEQ multiplex PCR, and its TCRdb copy is limited to in-frame clones, with some not included. The repertoire holds about 2.3 million clones, with around 90% as singletons. Germline CDR1 reads SEHNR; CDR2 reads FQNEAQ (reference sequence). With 5 bases clipped from V and 4 bases from J, the junction kept 9 bases outside the gene matches. The CDR3 loop spans 17 amino acids. J is TRBJ2-3 and V is TRBV7-9; 13 nucleotides align to TRBD2. The sequencing sample was made of naive CD4+ T cells from PBMCs. Subset given: CD45RA+ positively selected. The source of this sequence is a man aged 18 to 30 in good health. Some clones in this sample may be carry-over from other donors' samples. The CDR3 reads CASSPGTSGIISDTQYF. The CDR3 region has the DNA TGTGCCAGCAGCCCAGGGACTAGCGGGATTATCTCAGATACGCAGTATTTT.